This T cell receptor (beta chain) was found in a study of blood T cell repertoires in COVID-19. In terms of age and location, participants ranged from roughly 18 to 95 years and lived in about 25 US areas. The recovered donors of Cohort 3 showed two negative PCRs, clearance, or symptom resolution. V dropped 0 bases and J dropped 6; count of bases not matched to a gene: 7. Germline assignment: CDR1 SGHNT and CDR2 YYREEE (reference sequence). This CDR3 contains 15 residues. Per the original data handling: Estimation of nucleated cell counts relied on the amplification of reference gene primers. The repertoire was sequenced with immunoSEQ multiplex PCR; TCRdb's copy has only in-frame clones and lacks some. D and trimming were read from the DNA, whereas the V and J calls and clone size are those reported in that table. The sample has 250,000 to 350,000 clones, roughly nine tenths seen once.

This chain joins TRBV5-4 and TRBJ2-3; 7 nucleotides match TRBD1. The sequencing input was PBMCs or T cells enriched from blood (not recorded which). This receptor was obtained from a woman between 35 and 50 years old who had recovered from COVID-19. The CDR3 is CASSLEQGRSDTQYF. As DNA, the CDR3 is TGTGCCAGCAGCTTGGAACAGGGGCGGTCGGATACGCAGTATTTT.